The 5 T cell receptor beta chains given below trace back to one sample, sequenced in a study of blood T cells in healthy people across ages. Then a second PCR, running roughly 6 to 11 cycles, was carried out with a sample-barcoded 5' primer and a J-beta primer mix. TCRdb reprocessed the 5' RACE reads via MiXCR and lists one record per CDR3 protein. The sample carries about 930,000 distinct CDR3 sequences, roughly 29% recorded once. The data also belong to a second study, concerning T cells of mothers and their children.

Sample: blood. The receptors derive from a woman aged 40 to 55 in good health.

The chain uses TRBV6-2 or TRBV6-3 and TRBJ1-2, with D perhaps matching TRBD1 (5 bases). V lost 5 bases to trimming and J lost 3 bases, with 13 bases between them. The germline V gene has CDR1 MNHEY and CDR2 SVGEGT. This CDR3 region has 14 residues. CDR3 residues: CASSPRQMYYGYTF. The CDR3 nucleotides are TGTGCCAGCAGTCCCCGACAGATGTACTATGGCTACACCTTC.

Note on this clonotype: At one boundary the junction diverges from the germline segment, which might be a read error. The chain joins TRBV29-1 to TRBJ1-1; D gene uncertain. From germline, CDR1 is SQVTM and CDR2 ANQGSEA. CDR3 length: 12 residues. The CDR3 DNA sequence: TGCGGCGTTGAGGGAAGAGGCGCTGAAGCTTTCTTT. Translation gives CGVEGRGAEAFF.

The chain employs TRBV30 and TRBJ2-1; D is perhaps TRBD2 (5 bases). The CDR3 runs 11 residues. Trimming took 5 bases from V and 8 from J, leaving 10 bases between them. Germline-derived CDR1 and CDR2 are GTSNPN and SVGIG (reference sequence). The CDR3 sequence is CAWERGYEQFF. As DNA, the CDR3 is TGTGCCTGGGAGAGAGGGTATGAGCAGTTCTTC.

In this sample, this clonotype turned up a few times. The chain joins TRBV6-6 to TRBJ1-1; 9 nucleotides agree with TRBD1. V gave up 2 bases and J gave up 0 bases; unmatched junction bases: 4. The CDR3 consists of 16 residues. Looked up from germline, CDR1 is MNHNY and CDR2 is SVGAGI (reference sequence). CDR3 DNA: TGTGCCAGCAGTTACGATGGGACAGGGCTGAACACTGAAGCTTTCTTT. Encoded protein: CASSYDGTGLNTEAFF.

This clonotype was counted many times. The J gene is TRBJ2-1, the V gene TRBV7-2; 10 nucleotides line up with TRBD2. Trimming at V came to 1 base and at J to 6 bases, leaving 6 bases not matched to a gene. Germline CDR1 is SGHTA and CDR2 is FQGNSA. This CDR3 has 16 residues. The CDR3 here is CASSLVSGGSGNEQFF. The DNA for the CDR3 is TGTGCCAGCAGCTTAGTTAGCGGGGGGTCAGGCAATGAGCAGTTCTTC.